This T cell receptor beta chain was retrieved from a study of spatial heterogeneity in lung cancer. Looking at the study overall: Samples were donated by 72 untreated early-stage non-small cell lung cancer patients. Beta-chain sequences consistently outnumbered alpha-chain sequences in detection. The library had UMIs, and each TCR and UMI pair averaged more than ten raw reads.

Specified time point: blood at routine non-recurrence follow-up after resection. Unsorted whole RNA of tumor, nontumor lung or frozen PBMC was sequenced. TCRdb re-called the 5' RACE reads with MiXCR, one entry per CDR3 protein. The table has about 52,000 distinct CDR3 sequences, 6% to 8.5% seen once. This CDR3 region has 12 residues. Deletions cut 3 bases from V and 7 bases from J, with 7 bases between. Per germline, CDR1 SEHNR and CDR2 FQNEAQ (reference sequence). Ten or more counts support this clonotype. Its antigen remains unknown. Overall study findings and caveats: Blood carried ubiquitous expanded tumor TCRs more at resection than follow-up.

The TCR sequence derives from a female donor with early-stage non-small cell lung cancer. The V call is TRBV7-9, the J call TRBJ1-3; D is uncertain. Sequencing used PBMCs, obtained at follow-up. CDR3 in amino acids: CASSFNGNTIYF. In nucleotides, the CDR3 is TGTGCCAGCAGCTTCAACGGGAACACCATATATTTT.